The 24 T cell receptor beta chains below come from one sample, sequenced in a study of identifying expanded T cells in peripheral blood. Method: immunoSEQ multiplex PCR; TCRdb's copy keeps in-frame clones and lacks some. The sample yields approximately 56,000 clones, approximately 80% seen once. Sequencing used blood. All receptors derive from a person aged 18 to 75 in good health.

V gene TRBV9 combines with J gene TRBJ2-7; TRBD2 is a possible D gene (7 bases). The germline V gene encodes CDR1 SGDLS and CDR2 YYNGEE. This CDR3 has 17 amino acids. Trimming shortened V by 3 bases and J by 1 base, and 20 bases separated the two germline ends. CDR3: CASSARVEGGVSYEQYF. CDR3 coding DNA: TGTGCCAGCAGCGCTCGAGTGGAAGGGGGGGTATCCTACGAGCAGTACTTC.

J is TRBJ2-5 and V is TRBV7-8; D uncertain. The V end was cut by 4 bases, the J end by 3 bases, with 12 bases between. Looked up from germline, CDR1 is SGHVS and CDR2 is FQNEAQ. The CDR3 length is 14 residues. In DNA form, the CDR3 reads TGTGCCAGCAGCTCTCGGACGGGTAAAGAGACCCAGTACTTC. It codes for CASSSRTGKETQYF.

This clone was detected a few times. V gene TRBV10-3 combines with J gene TRBJ1-5, with a possible D match to TRBD1 (6 bases). V was pared by 3 bases and J by 6 bases, with 18 bases between. The germline V gene has CDR1 ENHRY and CDR2 SYGVKD. This CDR3 contains 16 residues. The CDR3 DNA reads TGTGCCATCAGTGAAGGGGAGGGGACAATCGGTCAGCCCCAGCATTTT. It encodes CAISEGEGTIGQPQHF.

This clone showed up just a few times. The rearrangement links TRBV18 to TRBJ1-2; unclear D gene. With 1 base removed from V and 5 bases from J, the gap between germline ends came to 14 bases. The CDR3 loop spans 15 amino acids. In germline, CDR1 is KGHSH, CDR2 LQKENI. CDR3 nucleotide sequence: TGTGCCAGCTCACCACGGGCCGACCCCCAATATGGCTACACCTTC. As protein: CASSPRADPQYGYTF.

This clone was recorded once. V usage is TRBV4-2 and J usage is TRBJ2-5; perhaps TRBD2 as D (5 bases). Germline loops: CDR1 LGHNA, CDR2 YNFKEQ. This CDR3 is built from 14 residues. V lost 1 base to trimming and J lost 4 bases, with 10 bases between them. The CDR3: CASSQGASRETQYF. As DNA, the CDR3 is TGTGCCAGCAGCCAAGGCGCTAGCCGAGAGACCCAGTACTTC.

The chain recombines TRBV10-1 with TRBJ2-5; D is ambiguous. V lost 2 bases, J lost 2 bases, and 9 bases lay in between. CDR1 is WNHNN, CDR2 SYGVQD, per germline (reference sequence). This CDR3 is 14 amino acids long. CDR3 DNA sequence: TGCGCCAGCAGTGAGAGGGCTCTGCAAGAGACCCAGTACTTC. Translation: CASSERALQETQYF.

V is TRBV10-3 and J is TRBJ2-5; 9 nucleotides line up with TRBD2. The CDR3 totals 16 residues. V shed 5 bases and J 7 bases; nucleotides not matched to a gene: 14. Per germline, CDR1 ENHRY and CDR2 SYGVKD. Here the CDR3 DNA reads TGTGCCATCAGTTCCCCCGCTAGCGGGGAGGGTAGGACCCAGTACTTC. This codes for CAISSPASGEGRTQYF.

The chain recombines TRBV27 with TRBJ2-7; TRBD2 might be the D (7 bases). The CDR3 extends over 14 amino acids. Germline loops: CDR1 MNHEY, CDR2 SMNVEV (reference sequence). V shed 4 bases and J shed 7 bases, with 17 bases lying between them. CDR3 DNA sequence: TGTGCCAGCAGTTCCCGAGGGGGGGCGTGGGAGCAGTACTTC. Its translation: CASSSRGGAWEQYF.

This clone has more than one count but fewer than ten. The same CDR3 can be traced to other DNA sequences in this sample. CDR3 nucleotides: TGTGCCAGCAGTTTAAGGGGCCGGACTGAAGCTTTCTTT. This sequence encodes CASSLRGRTEAFF. This chain uses TRBV27 with TRBJ1-1; D is possibly TRBD1 (5 bases). This CDR3 has 13 amino acids. Looked up from germline, CDR1 is MNHEY and CDR2 is SMNVEV (reference sequence). V lost 2 bases and J lost 5, with 9 bases in between.

The CDR3 region has the DNA TGTGCCAGCAGTTACCCATCAGGCGGGGAGCTGTTTTTT. Translating it yields CASSYPSGGELFF. This chain uses TRBV6-7 with TRBJ2-2; the D is unclear. TRBV6-7 is an open reading frame, and its role is uncertain. Trimming removed 2 bases at V and 7 bases at J, with 8 bases between. The CDR3 extends over 13 amino acids.

This clone was picked up one time. J is TRBJ1-1 and V is TRBV19, with D perhaps matching TRBD1 (5 bases). The V end lost 5 bases, the J end lost 7 bases, and 11 bases lay between the germline ends. This CDR3 is built from 12 residues. Germline V gene data show CDR1 as LNHDA and CDR2 as SQIVND (reference sequence). The CDR3 region is CASSPRRGEAFF. The DNA for the CDR3 is TGTGCCAGTAGTCCCCGAAGGGGTGAAGCTTTCTTT.

This chain connects TRBV4-2 to TRBJ2-3; 9 nucleotides agree with TRBD2. V was pared by 3 bases and J by 1 base, with 14 bases of the junction left unmatched. CDR3 length: 19 amino acids. Germline values: CDR1 LGHNA, CDR2 YNFKEQ. The CDR3 loop is CASSQDGTSSGIGTDTQYF. CDR3 sequence (DNA): TGTGCCAGCAGCCAGGACGGGACTAGCTCGGGGATCGGCACAGATACGCAGTATTTT.

V and J are TRBV25-1 and TRBJ1-3, with unresolved D. Trimming took off 4 bases at V and 0 bases at J, with 10 bases between the two ends. CDR1 is MGHDK, CDR2 SYGVNS, per germline. This CDR3 is built from 15 residues. For the CDR3, the DNA is TGTGCCAGCAGTGGAGGTCACACCTCTGGAAACACCATATATTTT. Translating gives CASSGGHTSGNTIYF.

The chain joins TRBV19 to TRBJ1-4; tentative D call: TRBD1 (5 bases). This CDR3 comprises 15 residues. The ends were cut back, 6 bases at V and 5 bases at J, with 16 bases in the middle. Looked up from germline, CDR1 is LNHDA and CDR2 is SQIVND (reference sequence). The CDR3 coding sequence is TGTGCCAGTAGGACAACGCAGGGTCTCAATGAAAAACTGTTTTTT. This codes for CASRTTQGLNEKLFF.

The rearrangement links TRBV25-1 to TRBJ2-2; TRBD1 matches 11 bases. The junction had 10 bases not matched to a gene; V was cut back by 4 bases and J by 6 bases. Germline CDR1 MGHDK, CDR2 SYGVNS. CDR3 length: 17 residues. The CDR3, as DNA: TGTGCCAGCAGTGCACACGGGACAGGGGGTTCCGCCGGGGAGCTGTTTTTT. Its translation: CASSAHGTGGSAGELFF.

This chain uses TRBV9 with TRBJ2-5; 10 bases are a match to TRBD2. Trimming removed 2 bases from V and 0 bases from J; junction bases left unmatched: 4. Germline loops: CDR1 SGDLS, CDR2 YYNGEE. The CDR3 is 16 residues long. Here the CDR3 DNA reads TGTGCCAGCAGCGTGGGGACTAGCGAGTACCAAGAGACCCAGTACTTC. This gives the protein CASSVGTSEYQETQYF.

The CDR3 nucleotides are TGTGCCAGCAGCTTATCACGGGGCGTGAACACTGAAGCTTTCTTT. Protein: CASSLSRGVNTEAFF. The V call is TRBV7-9, the J call TRBJ1-1; a weak D match, TRBD1 (5 bases). CDR1 is SEHNR, CDR2 FQNEAQ, per germline (reference sequence). This CDR3 has 15 residues. Between the trimmed V and J ends, which lost 2 bases and 0 bases, there was a span of 10 bases.

The chain recombines TRBV29-1 with TRBJ1-5, with no clear D. Germline V gives CDR1 SQVTM, CDR2 ANQGSEA. The CDR3 length is 14 residues. The germline V and J ends were trimmed by 6 bases and 0 bases, with 12 bases remaining between them. In DNA form, the CDR3 reads TGCAGCGTGAGTTGGGGTGATAGCAATCAGCCCCAGCATTTT. Translating gives CSVSWGDSNQPQHF. Drawing the rest from reference TRBV29-1 and TRBJ1-5, the complete variable domain is SAVISQKPSRDICQRGTSLTIQCQVDSQVTMMFWYRQQPGQSLTLIATANQGSEATYESGFVIDKFPISRPNLTFSTLTVSNMSPEDSSIYLCSVSWGDSNQPQHFGDGTRLSIL.

The V and J genes are TRBV7-2 and TRBJ2-1; no firm D call. This CDR3 contains 13 residues. V lost 5 bases to trimming and J lost 11 bases, with 16 bases between them. Germline CDR1 and CDR2: SGHTA and FQGNSA. CDR3 sequence reads: CASSRQRLGKQFF. As DNA, the CDR3 is TGTGCCAGCAGCCGGCAGAGGCTAGGAAAGCAGTTCTTC.

This chain joins TRBV30 and TRBJ1-1, with a tentative D call TRBD1 (6 bases). This CDR3 is built from 11 residues. The germline V gene encodes CDR1 GTSNPN and CDR2 SVGIG (reference sequence). V was cut by 3 bases and J by 10 bases, with 12 bases left in between. CDR3 residues: CAWSPLGAAFF. The CDR3 DNA reads as TGTGCCTGGAGCCCTTTGGGGGCAGCTTTCTTT.

This clone was detected a few times. The V call is TRBV6-5, the J call TRBJ2-7; 9 bases align to TRBD2. V shed 6 bases, J shed 5 bases, and the junction held 8 bases outside the gene matches. Germline-derived CDR1 and CDR2 are MNHEY and SVGAGI. CDR3 length equals 14 residues. CDR3 sequence reads: CASRPTSGGDEQYF. For the CDR3, the DNA is TGTGCCAGCAGGCCGACTAGCGGAGGGGACGAGCAGTACTTC.

The gene calls are TRBV4-1 and TRBJ1-2, with 11 bases that match TRBD1. The CDR3 contains 17 residues. Germline V gene sequence: CDR1 MGHRA, CDR2 YSYEKL. The ends lost 3 bases at V and 8 bases at J; junction bases unmatched: 14. In nucleotides, the CDR3 is TGCGCCAGCAGCCACCCCGGACAGGGGGCTTCCTCTGGAGGCTACACCTTC. Its protein product is CASSHPGQGASSGGYTF.

This clone came up a few times. The V call is TRBV5-1, the J call TRBJ2-1; 9 bases agree with TRBD1. Germline V gene sequence: CDR1 SGHRS, CDR2 YFSETQ. The V segment lost 6 bases and the J segment 8 bases; nucleotides outside the gene matches: 9. The CDR3 has 14 residues. This CDR3 reads CASTSGQGLDEQFF. Here the CDR3 DNA reads TGCGCCAGCACGTCGGGACAGGGTCTAGATGAGCAGTTCTTC. Together with reference TRBV5-1 and TRBJ2-1, the CDR3 gives the full variable domain: KAGVTQTPRYLIKTRGQQVTLSCSPISGHRSVSWYQQTPGQGLQFLFEYFSETQRNKGNFPGRFSGRQFSNSRSEMNVSTLELGDSALYLCASTSGQGLDEQFFGPGTRLTVL.

This clone was observed once. V is TRBV7-9 and J is TRBJ2-1; no clear D gene. This CDR3 has 14 residues. In germline, CDR1 is SEHNR, CDR2 FQNEAQ (reference sequence). The germline V and J ends were trimmed by 5 bases and 3 bases, with 11 bases remaining between them. The CDR3 DNA reads TGTGCCAGCAGCCCTGGTGGTCTCTACAATGAGCAGTTCTTC. Its translation is CASSPGGLYNEQFF. The full variable domain, with the rest looked up from reference TRBV7-9 and TRBJ2-1, is DTGVSQNPRHKITKRGQNVTFRCDPISEHNRLYWYRQTLGQGPEFLTYFQNEAQLEKSRLLSDRFSAERPKGSFSTLEIQRTEQGDSAMYLCASSPGGLYNEQFFGPGTRLTVL.